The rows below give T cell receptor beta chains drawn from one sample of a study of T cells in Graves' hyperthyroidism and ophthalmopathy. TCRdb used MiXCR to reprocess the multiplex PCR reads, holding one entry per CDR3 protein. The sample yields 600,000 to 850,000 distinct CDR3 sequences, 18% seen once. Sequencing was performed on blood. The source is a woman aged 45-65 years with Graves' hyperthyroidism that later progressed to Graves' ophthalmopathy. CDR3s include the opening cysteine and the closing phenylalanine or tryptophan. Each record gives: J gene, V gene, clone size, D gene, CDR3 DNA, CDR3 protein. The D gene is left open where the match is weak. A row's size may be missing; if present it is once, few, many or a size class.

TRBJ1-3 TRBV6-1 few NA TGTGCCAGCAGGACAGCCGCGACCTCTGGAAACACCATATATTTT CASRTAATSGNTIYF
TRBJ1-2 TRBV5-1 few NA TGCGCCAGCAGCTTGGAGGAAGGTGGCTACACCTTC CASSLEEGGYTF
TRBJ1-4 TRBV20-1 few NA TGCAGTGCTAGTGGAGGGGTTGAAAAACTGTTTTTT CSASGGVEKLFF
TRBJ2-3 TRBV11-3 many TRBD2 TGTGCCAGCACCTCCGGGACTAGGGATACGCAGTATTTT CASTSGTRDTQYF
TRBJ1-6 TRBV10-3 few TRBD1 TGTGCCATCAGCCCGGACAGGGTGAATTCACCCCTCCACTTT CAISPDRVNSPLHF
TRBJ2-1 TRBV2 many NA TGTGCCAGCAGTGAAACCTACTCGAGCTCCTACAATGAGCAGTTCTTC CASSETYSSSYNEQFF
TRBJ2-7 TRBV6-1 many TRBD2 TGTGCCAGCAGTGATCCGGGGGGGGGTCGGTCCTACGAGCAGTACTTC CASSDPGGGRSYEQYF
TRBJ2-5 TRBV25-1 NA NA TGTGCCAGCAGTGAACCAGGGGGTGCTAGCGGGGAGACCCAGTACTTC CASSEPGGASGETQYF
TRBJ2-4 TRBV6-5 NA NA TGTGCCAGCAGTCAACTCAGGACTAAGGGGAACATTCAGTACTTC CASSQLRTKGNIQYF
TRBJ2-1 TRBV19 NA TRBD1 TGTGCCAGTAGTATCCCCAGGACAGGGAATGGCAATGAGCAGTTCTTC CASSIPRTGNGNEQFF
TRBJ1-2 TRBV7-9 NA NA TGTGCCAGCAGCTTGGGGGCGTTGAGGGGCGGGAACTATGGCTACACCTTC CASSLGALRGGNYGYTF
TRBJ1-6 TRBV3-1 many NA TGTGCCAGCAGCCTAGGACCAGTTTCACCCCTCCACTTT CASSLGPVSPLHF
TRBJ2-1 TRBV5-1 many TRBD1 TGCGCCAGCAGCTCGGCACAGGGGGGATACAATGAGCAGTTCTTC CASSSAQGGYNEQFF
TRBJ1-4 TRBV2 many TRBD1 TGTGCCAGCTCCACGCCCGGGACAGGGAATGAAAAACTGTTTTTT CASSTPGTGNEKLFF
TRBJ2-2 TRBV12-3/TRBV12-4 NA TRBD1 TGTGCCAGCAGTCCGCAGACAGGGGGCATTTCCGGGGAGCTGTTTTTT CASSPQTGGISGELFF
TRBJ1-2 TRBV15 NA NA TGTGCCACCAGCAGAGATATAGGGGGGCTGCCTGGCTACACCTTC CATSRDIGGLPGYTF
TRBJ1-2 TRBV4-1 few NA TGCGCCAGCAGCCAAGATCTTTCCAGCTATGGCTACACCTTC CASSQDLSSYGYTF
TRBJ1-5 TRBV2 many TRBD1 TGTGCCAGCAGTGACGACCGAGACAGGGGTTATAGCAATCAGCCCCAGCATTTT CASSDDRDRGYSNQPQHF
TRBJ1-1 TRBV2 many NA TGTGCCAGCAGGGCGTCTGAGGGCATCACTGAAGCTTTCTTT CASRASEGITEAFF
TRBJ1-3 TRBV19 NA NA TGTGCCACCTACCAATCGGCGAACTCTGGAAACACCATATATTTT CATYQSANSGNTIYF
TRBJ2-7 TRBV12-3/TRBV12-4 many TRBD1 TGTGCCAGCACCGCGGACAGGGGGCTTTACGAGCAGTACTTC CASTADRGLYEQYF
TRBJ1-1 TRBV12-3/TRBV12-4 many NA TGTGCCAGCAGTGAGACAGGTCATGAGTTCACTGAAGCTTTCTTT CASSETGHEFTEAFF
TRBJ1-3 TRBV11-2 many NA TGTGCCAGCAGCAGACTACAGGGCTCTGGAAACACCATATATTTT CASSRLQGSGNTIYF
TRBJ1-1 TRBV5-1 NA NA TGCGCCAGCAGTTCCGGGACATCTGGGGGGACTGAAGCTTTCTTT CASSSGTSGGTEAFF
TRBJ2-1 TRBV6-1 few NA TGTGCCAGCAGTGAAACGGGGGCCTTTTCCTACAATGAGCAGTTCTTC CASSETGAFSYNEQFF
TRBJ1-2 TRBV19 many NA TGTGCCAGTAGTCCCGCCCGGGGGGTCCAGTATGGCTACACCTTC CASSPARGVQYGYTF